The 4 T cell receptor beta chains below come from one sample, sequenced in a study of CD8 T cells in ankylosing spondylitis. MiXCR, run by TCRdb on the 5' RACE reads, gives a single entry per CDR3 protein. The data show approximately 500,000 distinct CDR3 sequences, approximately 11% seen once. Their recognized antigens are unknown. Whole-study findings and limits: Within ankylosing spondylitis blood, a TCR beta motif made up of roughly eight highly homologous variants appeared to be characteristic.

Sample: blood, either unsorted or a sorted T cell fraction (not recorded which). The receptors were sampled from a male donor with ankylosing spondylitis.

The V and J genes are TRBV10-1 and TRBJ2-3, with a weak D call TRBD1 (5 bases). CDR3 length: 15 residues. CDR1 and CDR2 (germline): WNHNN, SYGVQD (reference sequence). Trimming left V 0 bases short and J 5 bases short, with 12 bases between. The CDR3 DNA follows: TGCGCCAGCAGTGAGTCGTCAGGGTCAAGAGATACGCAGTATTTT. Translating it yields CASSESSGSRDTQYF.

This chain connects TRBV11-2 to TRBJ2-5; D gene uncertain. V was cut by 9 bases and J by 0 bases, with 11 bases left in between. CDR3 length equals 13 residues. Germline CDR1 reads SGHAT; CDR2 reads FQNNGV. The CDR3: CASSRADQETQYF. CDR3 DNA: TGTGCCAGTTCCCGGGCAGACCAAGAGACCCAGTACTTC.

The chain links TRBV6-2 or TRBV6-3 to TRBJ1-5; D possibly corresponds to TRBD1 (6 bases). Trimming pared 5 bases from V and 1 base from J, leaving 9 bases between. Germline CDR1 reads MNHEY; CDR2 reads SVGEGT. CDR3 length equals 14 residues. CDR3 DNA sequence: TGTGCCAGCAGTCGGACAGAGAGCAATCAGCCCCAGCATTTT. Protein: CASSRTESNQPQHF.

In regard to this clonotype: The CDR3 end shows no conserved phenylalanine or tryptophan, and so a read error is likely. V is TRBV4-1 and J is TRBJ2-2; D gene uncertain. V was trimmed by 2 bases and J by 5 bases, leaving 9 bases between them. Germline CDR1 is MGHRA and CDR2 is YSYEKL. The CDR3 is made up of 14 amino acids. The CDR3 coding sequence is TGCGCCAGCAGCCAACCTACACAGACCGGGGAGCTGTTTTCT. It yields the protein CASSQPTQTGELFS.